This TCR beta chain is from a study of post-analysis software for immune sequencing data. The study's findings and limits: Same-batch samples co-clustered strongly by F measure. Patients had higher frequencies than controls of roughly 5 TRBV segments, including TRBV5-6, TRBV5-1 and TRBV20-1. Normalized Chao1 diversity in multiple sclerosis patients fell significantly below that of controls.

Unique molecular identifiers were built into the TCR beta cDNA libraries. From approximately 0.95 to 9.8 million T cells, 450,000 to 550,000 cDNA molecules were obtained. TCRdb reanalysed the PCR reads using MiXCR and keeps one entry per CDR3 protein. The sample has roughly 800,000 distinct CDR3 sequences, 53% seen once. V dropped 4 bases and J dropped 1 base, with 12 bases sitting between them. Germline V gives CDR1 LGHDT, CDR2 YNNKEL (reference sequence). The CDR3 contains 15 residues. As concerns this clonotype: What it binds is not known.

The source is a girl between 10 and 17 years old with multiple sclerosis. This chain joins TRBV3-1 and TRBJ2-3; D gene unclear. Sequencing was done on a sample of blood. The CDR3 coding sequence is TGTGCCAGCAGCCGGTACCAGAGCGGCACAGATACGCAGTATTTT. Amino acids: CASSRYQSGTDTQYF.